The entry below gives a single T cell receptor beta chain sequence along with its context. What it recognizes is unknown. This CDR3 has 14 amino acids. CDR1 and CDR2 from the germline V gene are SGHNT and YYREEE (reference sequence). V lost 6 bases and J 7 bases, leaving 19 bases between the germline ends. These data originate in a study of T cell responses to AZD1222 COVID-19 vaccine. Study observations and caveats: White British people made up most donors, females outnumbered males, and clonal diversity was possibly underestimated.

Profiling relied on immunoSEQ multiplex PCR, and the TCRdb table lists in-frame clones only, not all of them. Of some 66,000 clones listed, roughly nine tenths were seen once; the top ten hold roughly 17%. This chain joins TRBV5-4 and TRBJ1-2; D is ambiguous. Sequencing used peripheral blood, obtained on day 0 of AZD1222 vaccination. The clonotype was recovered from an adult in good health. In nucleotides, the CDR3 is TGTGCCAGCACCGCCCAGTCCGGGGAGGCTGGCTACACCTTC. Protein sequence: CASTAQSGEAGYTF. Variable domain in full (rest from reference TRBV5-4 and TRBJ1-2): ETGVTQSPTHLIKTRGQQVTLRCSSQSGHNTVSWYQQALGQGPQFIFQYYREEENGRGNFPPRFSGLQFPNYSSELNVNALELDDSALYLCASTAQSGEAGYTFGSGTRLTVV.